The 27 T cell receptor beta chains below all came from one sample that was sequenced in a study of PD-L1 blockade in urothelial cancer. Time point here: peripheral blood 6 weeks after treatment start. Sequencing used immunoSEQ multiplex PCR; TCRdb keeps in-frame clones, though not all of them. The data hold around 110,000 clones, with 91% observed a single time. The source was PBMCs, collected around atezolizumab (anti-PD-L1) treatment. The receptors come from a man in his sixties with urothelial cancer.

The chain employs TRBV19 and TRBJ2-5; D ambiguous. The CDR3 length is 17 residues. Germline-derived CDR1 and CDR2 are LNHDA and SQIVND (reference sequence). Between the trimmed V and J ends, which lost 1 base and 1 base, there was a span of 16 bases. The CDR3: CASSIAEIKTTQETQYF. The CDR3 bases are TGTGCCAGTAGTATAGCGGAGATTAAAACCACCCAAGAGACCCAGTACTTC.

V and J are TRBV18 and TRBJ1-5; maybe TRBD1 (6 bases). The CDR3 sequence is 14 residues long. V was shortened by 3 bases and J by 3 bases, with 9 bases between the two germline ends. Germline CDR1 is KGHSH and CDR2 is LQKENI. CDR3 nucleotides: TGTGCCAGCTCACCTCAGGGGACCAATCAGCCCCAGCATTTT. It yields the protein CASSPQGTNQPQHF.

The chain combines TRBV30 with TRBJ1-1; a weak D match, TRBD1 (6 bases). The CDR3 is 13 residues long. CDR1 is GTSNPN and CDR2 is SVGIG in the germline V gene (reference sequence). V gave up 2 bases and J gave up 2 bases, with 9 bases separating them. Written as DNA, the CDR3 is TGTGCCTGGAGTACAGGGCCCAACACTGAAGCTTTCTTT. It is translated as CAWSTGPNTEAFF.

This clone appeared once. The chain couples TRBV7-2 to TRBJ2-3; D not certain. The germline V and J ends were trimmed by 5 bases and 2 bases, with 14 bases remaining between them. CDR3 size: 15 residues. CDR1 SGHTA and CDR2 FQGNSA come from the germline V gene. CDR3 sequence reads: CASSRLLLFTDTQYF. As DNA, the CDR3 is TGTGCCAGCAGCCGACTGTTACTCTTCACAGATACGCAGTATTTT.

V and J are TRBV5-1 and TRBJ2-5, with 7 bases fitting TRBD2. Germline-derived CDR1 and CDR2 are SGHRS and YFSETQ. The CDR3 length is 15 residues. V was pared by 2 bases and J by 5 bases, with 9 bases of the junction left unmatched. Here the CDR3 reads CASSFILGREETQYF. CDR3 nucleotide sequence: TGCGCCAGCAGCTTCATACTGGGGCGGGAGGAGACCCAGTACTTC.

J is TRBJ1-4 and V is TRBV2, with 7 bases lining up with TRBD1. The CDR3 is 14 residues long. The germline gives CDR1 SNHLY, CDR2 FYNNEI. Trimming at V came to 7 bases and at J to 6 bases, leaving 8 bases not matched to a gene. The CDR3 DNA sequence: TGTGCCAGCACCCGGACAGGCTCAGATGAAAAACTGTTTTTT. This gives the protein CASTRTGSDEKLFF.

CDR3 in DNA: TGTGCCTGGAGTGTCGGACATTCGAACACCGGGGAGCTGTTTTTT. Amino acid sequence: CAWSVGHSNTGELFF. The V call is TRBV30, the J call TRBJ2-2; a weak D match, TRBD1 (5 bases). This CDR3 region has 15 residues. CDR1 GTSNPN and CDR2 SVGIG come from the germline V gene (reference sequence). The V end lost 0 bases, the J end lost 0 bases, and 8 bases lay between the germline ends. Full variable domain (outside the CDR3, taken from reference TRBV30 and TRBJ2-2): SQTIHQWPATLVQPVGSPLSLECTVEGTSNPNLYWYRQAAGRGLQLLFYSVGIGQISSEVPQNLSASRPQDRQFILSSKKLLLSDSGFYLCAWSVGHSNTGELFFGEGSRLTVL.

V and J are TRBV29-1 and TRBJ2-7; 11 bases fit TRBD1. Trimming took 3 bases from V and 4 from J; bases not matched to a gene: 5. CDR1 is SQVTM, CDR2 ANQGSEA, per germline. CDR3 length: 14 residues. CDR3 nucleotide sequence: TGCAGCGTTGAGAAAGGGACAGGGGGGTACGAGCAGTACTTC. It encodes CSVEKGTGGYEQYF.

The V gene is TRBV2, the J gene TRBJ2-5; TRBD2 matches at 8 bases. The V gene's germline CDR1 is SNHLY and CDR2 FYNNEI. With 4 bases clipped from V and 5 bases from J, the junction kept 12 bases outside the gene matches. The CDR3 is 16 amino acids. The CDR3 DNA follows: TGTGCCAGCAGTGCCTGGCTAGCGGGTTCTAGGGAGACCCAGTACTTC. It codes for CASSAWLAGSRETQYF.

V is TRBV9 and J is TRBJ2-3; 12 bases align to TRBD2. The length of the CDR3 is 18 residues. J lost 4 bases, V lost 0 bases, and 9 bases had no gene match. The germline CDR1 and CDR2 sequences are SGDLS and YYNGEE. DNA for the CDR3: TGTGCCAGCAGCGTAGATTGGACTAGCGGGGTTCGGGCAGATACGCAGTATTTT. Residues: CASSVDWTSGVRADTQYF.

The chain couples TRBV4-3 to TRBJ2-7; TRBD2 is a possible D gene (5 bases). CDR1 LGHNA and CDR2 YSLEER come from the germline V gene. The CDR3 contains 14 residues. Trimming shortened V by 0 bases and J by 6 bases, and 12 bases separated the two germline ends. The CDR3 protein is CASSQERESGEQYF. The CDR3 nucleotides read TGCGCCAGCAGCCAAGAAAGGGAGAGCGGCGAGCAGTACTTC.

V gene TRBV29-1 combines with J gene TRBJ1-4; D is uncertain. The CDR3 is 11 amino acids. With 5 bases removed from V and 7 bases from J, the gap between germline ends came to 8 bases. CDR1 and CDR2 from the germline V gene are SQVTM and ANQGSEA. CDR3 DNA: TGCAGCGTTCCTAACGGTGAAAAACTGTTTTTT. This codes for CSVPNGEKLFF.

The chain is built from TRBV21-1 and TRBJ2-3; TRBD2, the D gene given by the table, was not confirmed from the DNA. TRBV21-1 is an annotated pseudogene. The CDR3 runs to 13 residues. In DNA, the CDR3 is TGTGCCGAAGGGAGCGGGAGATCAGATACGCAGTATTTT. Protein product: CAEGSGRSDTQYF.

The chain carries TRBV7-2 and TRBJ2-5; 14 nucleotides match TRBD2. CDR3 length equals 17 residues. Germline V lookup: CDR1 SGHTA, CDR2 FQGNSA. Trimming cost V 5 bases and J 7 bases; bases outside gene matches: 12. The DNA for the CDR3 is TGTGCCAGCAGCGCGGGACTAGCGGGGGCCGTTCTCGGGACCCAGTACTTC. Protein: CASSAGLAGAVLGTQYF. Full variable domain (missing parts from reference TRBV7-2 and TRBJ2-5): GAGVSQSPSNKVTEKGKDVELRCDPISGHTALYWYRQSLGQGLEFLIYFQGNSAPDKSGLPSDRFSAERTGGSVSTLTIQRTQQEDSAVYLCASSAGLAGAVLGTQYFGPGTRLLVL.

The rearrangement links TRBV7-2 to TRBJ2-3; 7 bases agree with TRBD2. The CDR3 runs to 14 residues. After removal of 3 bases from V and 4 bases from J, the junction contained 4 bases not matched to a gene. Germline V CDR1 and CDR2: SGHTA, FQGNSA. The CDR3 DNA follows: TGTGCCAGCAGCTTGGGCGGGAGTGCAGATACGCAGTATTTT. Translated: CASSLGGSADTQYF.

V and J are TRBV5-1 and TRBJ2-3; 10 nucleotides match TRBD2. CDR1 and CDR2 (germline): SGHRS, YFSETQ. The CDR3 contains 16 residues. V lost 1 base and J lost 4; bases outside the gene matches: 6. Here the CDR3 DNA reads TGCGCCAGCAGCTTGTTTGGGACTAGCGCGTCAGATACGCAGTATTTT. This codes for CASSLFGTSASDTQYF.

This chain uses TRBV30 with TRBJ1-2, with a possible D match to TRBD1 (6 bases). The CDR3 has 16 amino acids. Trimming left V 8 bases short and J 0 bases short, with 22 bases between. The germline CDR1 and CDR2 sequences are GTSNPN and SVGIG (reference sequence). The CDR3 region has the DNA TGTGCCCAAGATATCAGGGGCACACCAGCTAACTATGGCTACACCTTC. Encoded protein: CAQDIRGTPANYGYTF.

The chain couples TRBV19 to TRBJ1-1; tentatively, D is TRBD1 (6 bases). This CDR3 is built from 15 residues. Per germline, CDR1 LNHDA and CDR2 SQIVND (reference sequence). V was cut by 7 bases and J by 7 bases, with 22 bases left in between. The CDR3 loop is CASTPRGIRNGEAFF. The DNA for the CDR3 is TGTGCCAGTACCCCAAGGGGGATTCGTAACGGTGAAGCTTTCTTT.

The chain links TRBV5-5 to TRBJ1-1, with TRBD1 matching 8 bases. The junction had 15 bases not matched to a gene; V was cut back by 4 bases and J by 7 bases. The CDR3 is 16 residues long. Germline loops: CDR1 SGHKS, CDR2 YYEKEE (reference sequence). The CDR3 DNA follows: TGTGCCAGCAGCGACTTCTTAGGCCAGGGGGCTCGTGAAGCTTTCTTT. Its translation: CASSDFLGQGAREAFF.

In DNA, the CDR3 is TGTGCCAGCAGCTTAGCTAGCGGGAGTGGCGCAGATACGCAGTATTTT. It codes for CASSLASGSGADTQYF. The chain joins TRBV11-1 to TRBJ2-3, with 9 bases identical to TRBD2. The CDR3 runs 16 residues. In germline, CDR1 is SGHAT, CDR2 FQDESV (reference sequence). J gave up 4 bases and V 0 bases, and 5 bases lay outside the gene matches.

The genes are TRBV4-2 and TRBJ2-3, with TRBD1 matching over 9 bases. This CDR3 is built from 18 residues. Germline values: CDR1 LGHNA, CDR2 YNFKEQ. Germline trimming cut 3 bases from V and 2 bases from J; bases unmatched to any gene: 12. DNA of the CDR3: TGTGCCAGCAGCCATGAAGGAAGGGGACAGGGATCCACAGATACGCAGTATTTT. This sequence encodes CASSHEGRGQGSTDTQYF.

The V gene is TRBV7-2, the J gene TRBJ2-3; 7 nucleotides agree with TRBD1. The CDR3 runs to 14 residues. From germline, CDR1 is SGHTA and CDR2 FQGNSA. V gave up 1 base and J gave up 3 bases; unmatched junction bases: 1. The DNA of the CDR3 is TGTGCCAGCAGCTTAGGGGGACAGACAGATACGCAGTATTTT. It specifies CASSLGGQTDTQYF.

This clone came up once. The CDR3 DNA is TGTGCCAGCAGCCCCCAGACAGGATCCTACAATGAGCAGTTCTTC. This gives the protein CASSPQTGSYNEQFF. This chain joins TRBV7-9 and TRBJ2-1; TRBD1 is a possible D gene (6 bases). V was shortened by 5 bases and J by 1 base, with 12 bases between the two germline ends. Germline V gene lookup returns CDR1 SEHNR and CDR2 FQNEAQ (reference sequence). The CDR3 loop spans 15 amino acids.

The rearrangement uses TRBV7-8 and TRBJ1-4; TRBD1 is a possible D gene (5 bases). Trimming removed 7 bases from V and 8 bases from J, with 14 bases in between. Germline V gene data show CDR1 as SGHVS and CDR2 as FQNEAQ. This CDR3 is 13 amino acids long. CDR3 amino acids: CASTPGHEEKLFF. CDR3 in DNA: TGTGCCAGCACCCCAGGGCATGAGGAAAAACTGTTTTTT.

This chain uses TRBV6-5 with TRBJ1-2, with D perhaps TRBD1 (6 bases). V gave up 5 bases and J gave up 4 bases, with 11 bases separating them. This CDR3 is built from 13 residues. Germline values: CDR1 MNHEY, CDR2 SVGAGI. The CDR3 is CASSEARGYGYTF. CDR3 DNA: TGTGCCAGCAGTGAAGCCAGGGGCTATGGCTACACCTTC.

The chain carries TRBV11-1 and TRBJ2-1; 8 bases are shared with TRBD2. After removal of 1 base from V and 12 bases from J, the junction contained 5 bases not matched to a gene. Germline CDR1 reads SGHAT; CDR2 reads FQDESV (reference sequence). The CDR3 spans 13 residues. The DNA for the CDR3 is TGTGCCAGCAGCTTAGTACCGGCGGGAGGGCAGTTCTTC. Amino acid sequence: CASSLVPAGGQFF.

The genes are TRBV30 and TRBJ2-2, with 9 bases identical to TRBD1. Germline-derived CDR1 and CDR2 are GTSNPN and SVGIG (reference sequence). The V segment lost 0 bases and the J segment 2 bases; nucleotides outside the gene matches: 4. The CDR3 spans 16 residues. CDR3 nucleotide sequence: TGTGCCTGGAGTGTATTCACAGGGGGCAACACCGGGGAGCTGTTTTTT. Amino acids: CAWSVFTGGNTGELFF.